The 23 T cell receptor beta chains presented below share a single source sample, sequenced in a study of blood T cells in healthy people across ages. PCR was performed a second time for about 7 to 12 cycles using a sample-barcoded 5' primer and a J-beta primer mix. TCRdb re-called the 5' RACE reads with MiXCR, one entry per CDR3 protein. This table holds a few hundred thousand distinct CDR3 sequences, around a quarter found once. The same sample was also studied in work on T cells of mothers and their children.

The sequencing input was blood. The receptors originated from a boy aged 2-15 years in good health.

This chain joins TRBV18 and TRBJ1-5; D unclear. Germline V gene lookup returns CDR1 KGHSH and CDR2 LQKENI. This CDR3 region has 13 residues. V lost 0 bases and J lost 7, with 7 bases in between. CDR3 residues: CASSPPIGQPQHF. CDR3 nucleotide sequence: TGTGCCAGCTCACCACCGATCGGGCAGCCCCAGCATTTT. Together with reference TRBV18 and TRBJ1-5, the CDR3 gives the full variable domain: NAGVMQNPRHLVRRRGQEARLRCSPMKGHSHVYWYRQLPEEGLKFMVYLQKENIIDESGMPKERFSAEFPKEGPSILRIQQVVRGDSAAYFCASSPPIGQPQHFGDGTRLSIL.

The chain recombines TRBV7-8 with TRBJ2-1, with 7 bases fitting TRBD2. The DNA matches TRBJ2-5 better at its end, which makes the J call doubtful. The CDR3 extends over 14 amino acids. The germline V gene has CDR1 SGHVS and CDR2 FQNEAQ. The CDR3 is CASTERDRGETQYF. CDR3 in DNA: TGTGCCAGCACGGAGCGGGACCGAGGGGAGACCCAGTACTTC.

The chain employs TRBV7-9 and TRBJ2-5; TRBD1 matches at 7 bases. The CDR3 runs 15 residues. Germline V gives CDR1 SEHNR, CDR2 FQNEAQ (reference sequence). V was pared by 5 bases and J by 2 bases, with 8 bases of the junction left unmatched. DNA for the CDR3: TGTGCCAGCAGCCGTAGGGGGCAGGCGCAAGAGACCCAGTACTTC. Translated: CASSRRGQAQETQYF.

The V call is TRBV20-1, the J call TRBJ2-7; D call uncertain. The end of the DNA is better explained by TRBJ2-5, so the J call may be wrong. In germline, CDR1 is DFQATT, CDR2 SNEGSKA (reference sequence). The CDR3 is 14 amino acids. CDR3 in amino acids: CSARDIQSEETQYF. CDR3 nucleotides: TGCAGTGCTAGAGATATCCAGAGTGAAGAGACCCAGTACTTC.

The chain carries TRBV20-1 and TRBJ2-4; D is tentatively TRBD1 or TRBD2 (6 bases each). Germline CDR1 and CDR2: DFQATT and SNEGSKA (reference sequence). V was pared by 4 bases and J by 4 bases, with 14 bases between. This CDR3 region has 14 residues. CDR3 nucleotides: TGCAGTGCTATGGGGGGCCAGGAAAAAAACATTCAGTACTTC. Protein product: CSAMGGQEKNIQYF.

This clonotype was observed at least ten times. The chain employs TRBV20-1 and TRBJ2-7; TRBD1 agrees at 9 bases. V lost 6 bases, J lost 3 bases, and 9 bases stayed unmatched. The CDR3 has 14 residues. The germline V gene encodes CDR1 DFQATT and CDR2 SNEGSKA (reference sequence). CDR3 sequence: CSATSADRGYEQYF. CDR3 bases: TGCAGTGCCACAAGTGCGGACAGGGGCTACGAGCAGTACTTC.

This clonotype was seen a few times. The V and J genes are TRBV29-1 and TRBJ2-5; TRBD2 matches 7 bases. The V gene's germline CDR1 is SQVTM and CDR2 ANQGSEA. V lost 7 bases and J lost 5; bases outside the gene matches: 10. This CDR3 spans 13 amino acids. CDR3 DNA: TGCAGCGGGGGGACGGGGGGTTTGGAGACCCAGTACTTC. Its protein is CSGGTGGLETQYF.

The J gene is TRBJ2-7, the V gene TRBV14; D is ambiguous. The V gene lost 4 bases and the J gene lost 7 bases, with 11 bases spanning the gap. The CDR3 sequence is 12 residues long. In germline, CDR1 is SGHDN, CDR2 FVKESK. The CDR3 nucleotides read TGTGCCAGCAGCCTCTCGGAAGGGGAGCAGTACGTC. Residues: CASSLSEGEQYV.

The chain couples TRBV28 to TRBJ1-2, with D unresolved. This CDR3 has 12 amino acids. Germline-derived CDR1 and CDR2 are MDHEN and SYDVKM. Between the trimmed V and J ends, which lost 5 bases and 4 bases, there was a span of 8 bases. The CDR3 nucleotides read TGTGCCAGCAGTAATACTCGCTATGGCTACACCTTC. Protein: CASSNTRYGYTF.

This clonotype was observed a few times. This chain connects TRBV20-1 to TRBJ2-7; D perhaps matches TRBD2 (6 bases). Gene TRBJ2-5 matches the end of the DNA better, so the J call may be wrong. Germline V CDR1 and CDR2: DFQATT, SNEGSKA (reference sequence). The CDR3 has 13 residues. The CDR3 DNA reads TGCAGTGCTGGAGGAGGGATTGGGGAGACCCAGTACTTC. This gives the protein CSAGGGIGETQYF.

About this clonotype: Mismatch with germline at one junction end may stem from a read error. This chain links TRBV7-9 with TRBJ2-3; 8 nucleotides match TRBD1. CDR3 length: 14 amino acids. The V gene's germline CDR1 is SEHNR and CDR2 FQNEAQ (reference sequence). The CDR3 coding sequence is TGTACCAGCAGCTCGGACAGGGTCTCAGATACGCAGTATTTT. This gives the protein CTSSSDRVSDTQYF.

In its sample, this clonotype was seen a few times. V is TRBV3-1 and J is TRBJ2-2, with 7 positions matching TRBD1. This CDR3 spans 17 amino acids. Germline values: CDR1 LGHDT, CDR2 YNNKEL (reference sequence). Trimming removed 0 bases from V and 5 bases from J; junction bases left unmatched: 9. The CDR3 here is CASSQDNQHRGTGELFF. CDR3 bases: TGTGCCAGCAGCCAAGATAATCAGCACAGGGGAACCGGGGAGCTGTTTTTT.

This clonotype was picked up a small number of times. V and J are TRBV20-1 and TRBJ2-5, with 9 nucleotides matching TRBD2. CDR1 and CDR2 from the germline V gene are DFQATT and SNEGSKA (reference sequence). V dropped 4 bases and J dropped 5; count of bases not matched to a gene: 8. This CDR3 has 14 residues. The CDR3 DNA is TGCAGTGCTAAGCTAGCGGGGAGTGGGGAGACCCAGTACTTC. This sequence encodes CSAKLAGSGETQYF.

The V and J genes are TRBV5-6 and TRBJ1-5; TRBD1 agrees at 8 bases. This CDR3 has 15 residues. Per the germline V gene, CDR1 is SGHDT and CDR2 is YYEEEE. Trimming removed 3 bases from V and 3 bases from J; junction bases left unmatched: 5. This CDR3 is CASSSDRAYNQPQHF. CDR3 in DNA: TGTGCCAGCAGCTCGGACAGGGCTTACAATCAGCCCCAGCATTTT.

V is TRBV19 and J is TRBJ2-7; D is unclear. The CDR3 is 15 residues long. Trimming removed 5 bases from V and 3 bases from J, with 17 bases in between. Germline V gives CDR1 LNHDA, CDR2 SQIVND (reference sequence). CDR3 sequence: CASSPPGEADYEQYF. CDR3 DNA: TGTGCCAGTAGTCCCCCAGGCGAGGCAGACTACGAGCAGTACTTC. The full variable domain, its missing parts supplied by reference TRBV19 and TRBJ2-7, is DGGITQSPKYLFRKEGQNVTLSCEQNLNHDAMYWYRQDPGQGLRLIYYSQIVNDFQKGDIAEGYSVSREKKESFPLTVTSAQKNPTAFYLCASSPPGEADYEQYFGPGTRLTVT.

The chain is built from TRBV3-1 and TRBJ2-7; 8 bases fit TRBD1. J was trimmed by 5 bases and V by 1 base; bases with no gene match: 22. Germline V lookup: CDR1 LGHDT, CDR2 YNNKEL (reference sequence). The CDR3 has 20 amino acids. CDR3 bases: TGTGCCAGCAGCCAAGGGGGGGACAGGAGCATTACTCTTGCTATGGACGAGCAGTACTTC. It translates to CASSQGGDRSITLAMDEQYF.

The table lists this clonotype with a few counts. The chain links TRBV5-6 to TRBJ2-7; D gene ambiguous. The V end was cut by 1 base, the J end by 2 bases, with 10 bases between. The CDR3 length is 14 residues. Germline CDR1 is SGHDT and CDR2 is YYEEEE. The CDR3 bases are TGTGCCAGCAGCTTGTACGCCAGTACCTACGAGCAGTACTTC. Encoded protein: CASSLYASTYEQYF.

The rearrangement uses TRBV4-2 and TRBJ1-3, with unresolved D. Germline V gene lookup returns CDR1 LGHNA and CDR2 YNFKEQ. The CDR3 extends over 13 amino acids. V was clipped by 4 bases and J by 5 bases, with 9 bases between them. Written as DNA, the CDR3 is TGTGCCAGCAGCCCCATCTCGAGAAACACCATATATTTT. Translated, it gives CASSPISRNTIYF.

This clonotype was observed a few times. As DNA, the CDR3 is TGCGCCAGCAGCGTCAGGACTAGCGGGGGGACCTACAATGAGCAGTTCTTC. Translated, it gives CASSVRTSGGTYNEQFF. The rearrangement uses TRBV5-1 and TRBJ2-5; 14 nucleotides agree with TRBD2. The tail of the sequence fits TRBJ2-1 better, so the J call may be wrong. CDR3 size: 17 residues. The germline V gene encodes CDR1 SGHRS and CDR2 YFSETQ.

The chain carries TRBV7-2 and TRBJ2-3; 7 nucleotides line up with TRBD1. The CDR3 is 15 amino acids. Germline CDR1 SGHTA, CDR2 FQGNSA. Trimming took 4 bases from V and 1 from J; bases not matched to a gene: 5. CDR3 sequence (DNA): TGTGCCAGCAGCTCGCGACAGGGACGCACAGATACGCAGTATTTT. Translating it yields CASSSRQGRTDTQYF.

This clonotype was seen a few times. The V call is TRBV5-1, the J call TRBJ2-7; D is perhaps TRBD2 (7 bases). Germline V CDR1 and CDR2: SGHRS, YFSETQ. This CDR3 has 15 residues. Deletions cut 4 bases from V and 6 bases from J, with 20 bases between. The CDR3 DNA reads TGCGCCAGCAGCCCCTATGGGGGGGCGTCTGGCGAGCAGTACTTC. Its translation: CASSPYGGASGEQYF.

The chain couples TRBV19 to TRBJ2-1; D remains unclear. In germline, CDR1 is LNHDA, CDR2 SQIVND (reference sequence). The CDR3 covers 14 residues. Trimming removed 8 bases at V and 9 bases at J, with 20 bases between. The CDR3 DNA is TGTGCCAGTGCTAACCACTTAAGAAAAATTGAGCAGTTCTTC. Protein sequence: CASANHLRKIEQFF.

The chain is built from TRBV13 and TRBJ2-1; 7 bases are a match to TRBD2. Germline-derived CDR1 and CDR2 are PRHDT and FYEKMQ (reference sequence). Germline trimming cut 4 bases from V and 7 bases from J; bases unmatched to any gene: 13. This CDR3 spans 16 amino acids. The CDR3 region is CASSWGGETSWNEQFF. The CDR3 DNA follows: TGTGCCAGCAGCTGGGGGGGGGAGACTAGCTGGAATGAGCAGTTCTTC. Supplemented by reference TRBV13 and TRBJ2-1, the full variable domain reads AAGVIQSPRHLIKEKRETATLKCYPIPRHDTVYWYQQGPGQDPQFLISFYEKMQSDKGSIPDRFSAQQFSDYHSELNMSSLELGDSALYFCASSWGGETSWNEQFFGPGTRLTVL.